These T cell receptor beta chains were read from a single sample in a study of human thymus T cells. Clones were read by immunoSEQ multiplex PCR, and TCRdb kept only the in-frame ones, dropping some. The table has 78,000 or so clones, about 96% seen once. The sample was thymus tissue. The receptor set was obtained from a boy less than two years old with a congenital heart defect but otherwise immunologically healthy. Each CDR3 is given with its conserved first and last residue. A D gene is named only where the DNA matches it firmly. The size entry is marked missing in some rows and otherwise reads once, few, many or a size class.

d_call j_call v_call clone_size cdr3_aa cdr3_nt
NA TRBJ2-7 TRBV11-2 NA CASSLEVQGLSYYEQYF TGTGCCAGCAGCTTAGAGGTGCAGGGACTCTCTTACTACGAGCAGTACTTC
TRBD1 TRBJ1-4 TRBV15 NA CATSREGGQPNEKLFF TGTGCCACCAGCAGAGAGGGGGGACAGCCTAATGAAAAACTGTTTTTT
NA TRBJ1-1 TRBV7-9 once CASRISTGPVEAFF TGTGCCAGCCGGATAAGTACAGGTCCCGTTGAAGCTTTCTTT
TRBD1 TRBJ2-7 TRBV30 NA CAWNGTGEVSYEQYF TGTGCCTGGAATGGGACAGGAGAGGTATCCTACGAGCAGTACTTC
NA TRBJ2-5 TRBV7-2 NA CASLEGGETQYF TGTGCCAGCCTCGAAGGGGGGGAGACCCAGTACTTC
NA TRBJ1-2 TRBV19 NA CASSMRQLPDNYGYTF TGTGCCAGTAGTATGAGGCAACTTCCAGACAACTATGGCTACACCTTC
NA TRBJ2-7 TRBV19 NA CASSLDRPPGEQYF TGTGCCAGTAGCTTGGACAGACCTCCTGGCGAGCAGTACTTC
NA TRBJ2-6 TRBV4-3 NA CASSQDFPGAGANVLTF TGCGCCAGCAGCCAAGATTTTCCCGGGGCTGGGGCCAACGTCCTGACTTTC
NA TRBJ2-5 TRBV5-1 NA CASSFDTRQETQYF TGCGCCAGCAGCTTTGACACTAGACAAGAGACCCAGTACTTC
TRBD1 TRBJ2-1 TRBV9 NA CASSTSGTGNKKGARGEQFF TGTGCCAGCAGCACGTCCGGGACAGGGAATAAGAAAGGGGCCCGGGGTGAGCAGTTCTTC
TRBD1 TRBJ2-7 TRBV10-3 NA CATYRDSSSYEQYF TGTGCCACCTATAGGGACAGTTCTTCCTACGAGCAGTACTTC
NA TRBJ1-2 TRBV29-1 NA CSAPQAGNGYTF TGCAGCGCTCCCCAAGCCGGGAATGGCTACACCTTC
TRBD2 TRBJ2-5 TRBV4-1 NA CASSQDLERGQETQYF TGCGCCAGCAGCCAAGATTTGGAGCGGGGCCAAGAGACCCAGTACTTC
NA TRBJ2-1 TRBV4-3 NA CASSQAPRSSYNEQFF TGCGCCAGCAGCCAAGCCCCGAGAAGCTCCTACAATGAGCAGTTCTTC
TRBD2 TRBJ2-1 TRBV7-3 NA CASSLCPAGGPNNEQFF TGTGCCAGCAGCTTATGTCCCGCGGGGGGGCCTAACAATGAGCAGTTCTTC
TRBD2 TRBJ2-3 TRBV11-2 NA CASSSRLAPRTDTQYF TGTGCCAGCAGCTCCCGACTAGCGCCCCGCACAGATACGCAGTATTTT
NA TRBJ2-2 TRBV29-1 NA CSVQGNGTPNTGELFF TGCAGCGTTCAAGGAAATGGGACCCCGAACACCGGGGAGCTGTTTTTT
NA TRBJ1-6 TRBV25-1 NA CASSERIKGSPLHF TGTGCCAGCAGTGAACGGATCAAGGGCTCACCCCTCCACTTT
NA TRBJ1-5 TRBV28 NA CASRLDRVDNQPQHF TGTGCCAGCAGACTCGACAGAGTTGACAATCAGCCCCAGCATTTT
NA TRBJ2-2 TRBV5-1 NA CASSLTGYPFLNTGELFF TGCGCCAGCAGCTTGACAGGGTACCCCTTCCTGAACACCGGGGAGCTGTTTTTT
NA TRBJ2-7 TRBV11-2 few CASSFSRWSREQYF TGTGCCAGCAGCTTCAGTCGATGGTCCCGTGAGCAGTACTTC
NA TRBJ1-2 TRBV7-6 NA CASSLVGGAVGALAYGYTF TGTGCCAGCAGCTTAGTGGGGGGGGCGGTCGGCGCTTTGGCCTATGGCTACACCTTC
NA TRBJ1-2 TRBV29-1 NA CSVDTGTYGYTF TGCAGCGTAGATACAGGGACCTATGGCTACACCTTC
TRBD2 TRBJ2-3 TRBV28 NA CASSSLGLVVFTDTQYF TGTGCCAGCAGTTCCCTCGGACTAGTTGTTTTCACAGATACGCAGTATTTT
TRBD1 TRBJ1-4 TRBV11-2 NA CASSFRDRDEKLFF TGTGCCAGCAGCTTCCGGGACAGGGACGAAAAACTGTTTTTT
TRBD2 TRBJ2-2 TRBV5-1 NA CASSLVAGGPETGELFF TGCGCCAGCAGCTTGGTCGCGGGAGGGCCGGAGACCGGGGAGCTGTTTTTT
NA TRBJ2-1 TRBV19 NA CASSTAAGGHNEQFF TGTGCCAGTAGTACGGCGGCAGGGGGGCACAATGAGCAGTTCTTC
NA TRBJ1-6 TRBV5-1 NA CASSLATRSPLHF TGCGCCAGCAGCTTGGCCACACGGTCACCCCTCCACTTT
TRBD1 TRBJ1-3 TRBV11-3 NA CASSNDREKNTIYF TGTGCCAGCAGCAACGACAGGGAAAAAAACACCATATATTTT
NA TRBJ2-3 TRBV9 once CASSPRTRTDTQYF TGTGCCAGCAGCCCACGGACCCGCACAGATACGCAGTATTTT
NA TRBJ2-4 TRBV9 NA CASSVEAVAKNIQYF TGTGCCAGCAGCGTAGAAGCGGTAGCCAAAAACATTCAGTACTTC
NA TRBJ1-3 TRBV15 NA CATSRDPGLADSGNTIYF TGTGCCACCAGCAGAGATCCCGGGTTGGCAGACTCTGGAAACACCATATATTTT
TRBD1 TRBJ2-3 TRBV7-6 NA CASSSGQGSTDTQYF TGTGCCAGCAGCTCCGGACAGGGGAGCACAGATACGCAGTATTTT
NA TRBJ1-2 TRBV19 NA CASSADSLAFYGYTF TGTGCCAGTAGTGCGGACAGCTTAGCTTTCTATGGCTACACCTTC
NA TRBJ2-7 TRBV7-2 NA CASSKTSGNTYEQYF TGTGCCAGCAGCAAGACCTCGGGCAACACCTACGAGCAGTACTTC
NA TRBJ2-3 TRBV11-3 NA CASSPPPVSSSTDTQYF TGTGCCAGCAGCCCGCCCCCAGTCTCATCTAGCACAGATACGCAGTATTTT
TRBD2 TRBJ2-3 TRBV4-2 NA CASSQPGLAGNTDTQYF TGTGCCAGCAGCCAACCCGGACTAGCGGGGAACACAGATACGCAGTATTTT
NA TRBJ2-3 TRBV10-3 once CAARGPVGRTDTQYF TGTGCCGCCCGGGGTCCAGTGGGGAGAACAGATACGCAGTATTTT